This TCR beta chain derives from a study of spatial heterogeneity in lung cancer. Study outcomes and limitations: In tumors, expanded intratumoral alpha and beta TCR counts tracked mutation counts.

Individual TCR cDNA molecules each bore their own unique molecular identifier. Each CDR3 protein gets one entry after TCRdb re-called the 5' RACE reads with MiXCR. The sample contains about 100,000 distinct CDR3 sequences, approximately 4.4% of which appear only once. Time point: sample taken at primary tumor resection. This clonotype was counted many times. Its antigen remains unidentified. The TCR was taken from a male donor with early-stage non-small cell lung cancer. The sample was lung tumor tissue, taken at surgery.

The CDR3 is CASSQGPQLAGAGDTQYF. The DNA for the CDR3 is TGCGCCAGCAGCCAAGGCCCTCAACTAGCGGGAGCGGGGGATACGCAGTATTTT. The chain is built from TRBV4-1 and TRBJ2-3; 11 bases are a match to TRBD2. Germline CDR1 reads MGHRA; CDR2 reads YSYEKL. CDR3 size: 18 residues. The J segment lost 6 bases and the V segment lost 1 base, leaving 12 bases of the junction unmatched.